The following is a TCR beta chain sequence with its context. This entry comes from a study of T-cell reconstitution after alpha-beta-depleted transplantation in children. The germline V gene encodes CDR1 SEHNR and CDR2 FQNEAQ (reference sequence). This CDR3 is built from 16 residues. Trimming cost V 4 bases and J 0 bases; bases outside gene matches: 8. Unique molecular identifiers were incorporated when the TCRbeta library was constructed. Using its own MiXCR run on the PCR reads, TCRdb lists one record per CDR3 protein. The sample yields hundreds of thousands of distinct CDR3 sequences, around 13% seen once.

Sequenced material: PBMCs from the stem cell graft donor, taken from the stem cell graft. This chain connects TRBV7-9 to TRBJ2-7, with TRBD2 identical over 8 bases. This sequence was found in a human donor who donated a stem cell graft to a child with combined immunodeficiency. The CDR3 here is CASSSPAGVSSYEQYF. DNA for the CDR3: TGTGCCAGCAGCTCCCCAGCGGGAGTAAGCTCCTACGAGCAGTACTTC.